These T cell receptor beta chains were read from a single sample in a study of blood T cell repertoires in COVID-19. TCRdb keeps only in-frame clones here, not all; method: immunoSEQ multiplex PCR. The repertoire holds around 27,000 clones, with around 88% as singletons. The sequenced sample consisted of peripheral blood. These receptors came from a human donor in a cohort sampled during active COVID-19. Both conserved end residues are part of each CDR3. A D gene is named only where the DNA matches it firmly. Clone size appears in some rows only: once, few, many, or a class for an expanded clone.

DNA	CDR3	D	size	V	J
TGTGCCTGGAAGAGGACAGCGAACACCGGGGAGCTGTTTTTT	CAWKRTANTGELFF	-	-	TRBV30	TRBJ2-2
TGTGCCAGCAGCACCCTAGCGGGGGGCTACAATGAGCAGTTCTTC	CASSTLAGGYNEQFF	TRBD2	-	TRBV5-6	TRBJ2-1
TGTGCCAGCAGCCGGGCCAGGGCAAGTGAAAAACTGTTTTTT	CASSRARASEKLFF	-	-	TRBV4-2	TRBJ1-4
TGTGCCAGCAGTGAGGCTACAGGGACGGAGCAGTTCTTC	CASSEATGTEQFF	-	once	TRBV6-4	TRBJ2-1
TGTGCCAGCAGTCAGGCAGGTGGAACTGAAGCTTTCTTT	CASSQAGGTEAFF	-	-	TRBV27	TRBJ1-1
TGTGCCAGTAGTATTAAATCCGGTGAGCAGTTCTTC	CASSIKSGEQFF	-	once	TRBV19	TRBJ2-1
TGTGCCAGCAGTGAAGAAGCCTTCTTGAACACTGAAGCTTTCTTT	CASSEEAFLNTEAFF	-	-	TRBV6-1	TRBJ1-1
TGTGCCAGCAGCGTACAGGGCTTGGGGGGGGAGCTGTTTTTT	CASSVQGLGGELFF	-	once	TRBV9	TRBJ2-2
TGTGCCAGCAGCCAAGAGTCGAGAATCGAGACCCAGTACTTC	CASSQESRIETQYF	-	-	TRBV3-1/TRBV3-2	TRBJ2-5
TGTGCCAGCAGTTACATCGTGGGCAGGGGGAACACTGAAGCTTTCTTT	CASSYIVGRGNTEAFF	-	-	TRBV6-6	TRBJ1-1
TGTGCCAGCAGTTCCCGGCAGGGGGGATTCGGGGAGCTGTTTTTT	CASSSRQGGFGELFF	-	once	TRBV6-5	TRBJ2-2
TGTGCCAGCAGCCAAGGTTTAGGGGGGGGCCTGGCAGGTACGCAGTATTTT	CASSQGLGGGLAGTQYF	-	-	TRBV3-1/TRBV3-2	TRBJ2-3
TGTGCCAGCAGTGACTCCCACCGAGACAGGGGTCGTGGGGAGCAGTTCTTC	CASSDSHRDRGRGEQFF	TRBD1	-	TRBV6-4	TRBJ2-1
TGTGCTAGCAGCCAGGGACTAGCGGGGTTACACGAGCAGTACTTC	CASSQGLAGLHEQYF	TRBD2	once	TRBV7-7	TRBJ2-7
TGTGCCAGCAGTAGACAGGGACCAGACACTGAAGCTTTCTTT	CASSRQGPDTEAFF	TRBD1	-	TRBV6-5	TRBJ1-1
TGTGCCACAGGACAGTCTGGGGCCAACGTCCTGACTTTC	CATGQSGANVLTF	-	-	TRBV12-3/TRBV12-4	TRBJ2-6
TGTGCCAGCAGCTTCTTACAGGCCAACGGGAATTCACCCCTCCACTTT	CASSFLQANGNSPLHF	-	-	TRBV5-6	TRBJ1-6
TGTGCCATTGGACAGGGAAATAATGAAAAACTGTTTTTT	CAIGQGNNEKLFF	TRBD1	-	TRBV10-3	TRBJ1-4
TGTGCCAGCAGCTTAAGCCAGGGGGCCTATGGCTACACCTTC	CASSLSQGAYGYTF	TRBD1	-	TRBV7-2	TRBJ1-2
TGTGCCAGCTCACCACGGGGCGTTGGCTGGGGAGAGACCCAGTACTTC	CASSPRGVGWGETQYF	-	-	TRBV18	TRBJ2-5
TGTGCCAGCAGCTTAGGCCCAAACAGGGGTGACGGGGAGCTGTTTTTT	CASSLGPNRGDGELFF	TRBD1	-	TRBV7-6	TRBJ2-2
TGTGCCAGCAGTTACCCCCGGGACAACTACGAGCAGTACTTC	CASSYPRDNYEQYF	-	-	TRBV6-6	TRBJ2-7
TGTGCCAGCAGCCCCCGGGACAGGAACACTGAAGCTTTCTTT	CASSPRDRNTEAFF	TRBD1	once	TRBV2	TRBJ1-1
TGTGCCAGTAGGAAAGGGACTAGCGGGGGGGCTTTTGATACGCAGTATTTT	CASRKGTSGGAFDTQYF	TRBD2	-	TRBV19	TRBJ2-3
TGTGCCAGTAGTGCCGACAGGGAAGAGACCCAGTACTTC	CASSADREETQYF	TRBD1	-	TRBV19	TRBJ2-5
TGTGCTAGTGCCCTGGGGCAGGGTTTAGGGGAGCTGTTTTTT	CASALGQGLGELFF	-	-	TRBV12-5	TRBJ2-2
TGTGCCAGCAGCCCCGTGAACTATGGCTACACCTTC	CASSPVNYGYTF	-	once	TRBV6-6	TRBJ1-2
TGTGCCAGCAGTTGGGGCTCCTATGGCTACACCTTC	CASSWGSYGYTF	-	-	TRBV6-5	TRBJ1-2
TGTGCCAGCACCTCGTCTAGCGGGATTTCCTACGAGCAGTACTTC	CASTSSSGISYEQYF	TRBD2	-	TRBV5-5	TRBJ2-7
TGTGCCTGGAGTGTAAGCGGGGGCGGGGGGCAGTTCTTC	CAWSVSGGGGQFF	TRBD2	-	TRBV30	TRBJ2-1
TGCGCCAGCAGCACCCTAGCGGGGGCTTCCTCTGGGGCCAACGTCCTGACTTTC	CASSTLAGASSGANVLTF	TRBD2	-	TRBV5-1	TRBJ2-6
TGTGCCAGCAGCTATGGGACTAGCGGACCCCAAGAGACCCAGTACTTC	CASSYGTSGPQETQYF	TRBD2	-	TRBV7-8	TRBJ2-5
TGTGCCAGCTCACCACCGAGCCCGTACGAGACCCAGTACTTC	CASSPPSPYETQYF	-	once	TRBV18	TRBJ2-5
TGTGCCAGTAACCCTCCGGGACAGAGGGCCAAGTTCTTC	CASNPPGQRAKFF	TRBD1	-	TRBV19	TRBJ2-1
TGTGCCAGCAGGGACTCGGCGCGGGGGGGGTACGATGGCTACACCTTC	CASRDSARGGYDGYTF	-	once	TRBV28	TRBJ1-2
TGTGCCAGCAGTTCCGGAAGACTAGGCTACGAGCAGTACTTC	CASSSGRLGYEQYF	-	-	TRBV3-1/TRBV3-2	TRBJ2-7
TGTGCCAGTAGTAGCAGGGGTACAGGGACTGAAGCTTTCTTT	CASSSRGTGTEAFF	-	-	TRBV19	TRBJ1-1
TGCGCCAGCAGCTTGGAGGGCAGGGTTGAGACCGGGGAGCTGTTTTTT	CASSLEGRVETGELFF	-	-	TRBV5-1	TRBJ2-2
TGCGCCAGCAGCCCACAGGGGGTGGGATCCTACGAGCAGTACTTC	CASSPQGVGSYEQYF	TRBD1	-	TRBV5-1	TRBJ2-7
TGTGCCAGCATCTCGGAGTACAATGAGCAGTTCTTC	CASISEYNEQFF	-	few	TRBV27	TRBJ2-1
TGTGCCAGCAGCGCCCCCCCGGGAAACAATGAGCAGTTCTTC	CASSAPPGNNEQFF	-	-	TRBV9	TRBJ2-1
TGTGCCAGCAGGCCCTCGGGACAGGGGAGTGAAAAACTGTTTTTT	CASRPSGQGSEKLFF	TRBD1	-	TRBV2	TRBJ1-4
TGTGCCAGCAGCCTTGGGACAGGGATAGCAGATACGCAGTATTTT	CASSLGTGIADTQYF	TRBD1	-	TRBV3-1/TRBV3-2	TRBJ2-3
TGTGCCAGCAGCCCTGGGACAGGGTCACACGAGCAGTACTTC	CASSPGTGSHEQYF	TRBD1	-	TRBV5-4	TRBJ2-7